This T cell receptor (beta chain) was sequenced in a study of T cells in Graves' hyperthyroidism and ophthalmopathy (dated by TCRdb to about 2019). For the wider study: Peripheral blood samples were taken at initial diagnosis, before any treatment was given. In over five Graves' hyperthyroidism patients, the study also compared T-cell repertoires from thyroid tissue with T-cell repertoires from blood. To identify TCR V-J signatures that set the groups apart, the researchers used a discovery cohort of more than 95 patients, made up of some 41 with Graves' ophthalmopathy and around 58 with stable Graves' hyperthyroidism. The 100 discovery patients were randomly split 7:3 into training and test sets. Once sampling was done, hyperthyroidism patients were given methimazole at a starting dose of 30 mg daily, whereas ophthalmopathy patients were given high-dose intravenous methylprednisolone. The paper describes TCR Vbeta CDR3 sequencing of 135 peripheral blood samples, made up of 43 ophthalmopathy patients, more than 70 hyperthyroidism patients and 17 progressor patients. Prospective prediction of ophthalmopathy was tested in an independent validation cohort consisting of about 20 hyperthyroidism patients and 15 or so patients who later progressed to ophthalmopathy. The research as a whole found: Most expanded thyroid clonotypes (frequency above 0.001) were also detected in blood, a finding suggesting that blood repertoires may reflect thyroid immune responses. A model built on a 13 V-J signature distinguished ophthalmopathy from stable hyperthyroidism, reaching over 85% sensitivity and about 81% specificity in cross-validation and 80%/75% in testing. Sample size was not statistically predetermined, and blinding of investigators to group allocation was not performed. In validation, progression to ophthalmopathy was predicted by the model with 70.59% sensitivity and 72% to 80% specificity, a median of 6.5 months before onset.

This clonotype was counted at least ten times. Its antigen target is currently unknown. Qualities for individual bases were not recorded, and no much larger clone is one base off. Spanning cysteine to phenylalanine, the CDR3 consists of 16 amino acids. Solely the CDR3 DNA is kept, with 48 bases framed from the first base. Trimmed from V: 0 bases; trimmed from J: 6 bases; junction bases lacking a gene match: 5. CDR1 SEHNR and CDR2 FQNEAQ are derived from the germline V gene (reference sequence). Moderately to severely active disease, a Clinical Activity Score of at least 3, a NOSPECS grade of at least 4, and a duration under 3 months were present in ophthalmopathy patients. Patients with uncontrolled infections, other autoimmune diseases, pregnancy or lactation were excluded. Diagnoses relied on clinical symptoms, serum thyroxine and TRAb, thyroid ultrasound and orbital computed tomography. Ficoll-Paque density gradient centrifugation was used to isolate PBMCs from about 9 ml of fresh peripheral blood. Trizol reagent was used to extract total RNA, and RNA quality was then checked on an Agilent 2100 Bioanalyzer.

The TCR beta CDR3 regions were amplified from RNA transcripts. A first-round RT-PCR of the TCR CDR3 used the HTBI primer set with the Qiagen OneStep RT-PCR kit. Libraries were constructed in a second round of multiplex PCR, after which size selection and purification were performed. Paired-end sequencing of the libraries was performed with 100 bp reads on an Illumina HiSeq2000. The published analysis was carried out like this. SOAPnuke was used to process the raw data, with reads discarded if the reads contained adapters or uncalled bases, had a mean Phred below 15, or lacked an exact constant-primer or identifier match. High-quality paired reads were merged with COPE v1.2.5, and unique nucleotide sequences were defined as clonotypes. MiTCR v1.1 was used to align the clonotypes against IMGT TRBV, TRBD and TRBJ reference segments. The analysis included only V-J combinations with a frequency above 0.0001, which together covered 99% to 99.2% of the repertoires. A TCS score was defined as the ratio between F50 (clonal expansion) and ExV (chaos), using BLOSUM62-based TCRdist between CDR3 peptides within each V-J. Welch's t-statistics and random forest reduced approximately 520 V-J features to 10 to 15, which were used in a naive Bayes classifier (R e1071). TCRdb handled the public reads itself, with Q25 trimming in fastp and clone calling in MiXCR, and kept productive beta chains. Each entry merges the rows of one CDR3 protein and shows their most common DNA and genes. Clone size and V and J calls follow TCRdb, not the original study. Counted in this sample were approximately 410,000 distinct CDR3 sequences; roughly 14% of them appeared once. Roughly an eighth of the sample is taken by the ten largest.

Recombination linked TRBV7-9 to TRBJ2-1, with TRBD1 matching 10 junction bases. Sequencing input: blood. The clonotype was recovered from a man younger than 35 with Graves' ophthalmopathy. The CDR3 region has the sequence CASSLAQGQGFNEQFF. The nucleotides read TGTGCCAGCAGCTTAGCTCAGGGACAGGGGTTCAATGAGCAGTTCTTC.